This TCR beta chain was profiled in a study of CD8+CD57+ T cells in acquired aplastic anemia. Genomic DNA, the template, was used for profiling of the TCR beta VDJ and CDR3. TCRdb processed the reads anew with MiXCR; each CDR3 protein has one entry. The sample has about 210,000 distinct CDR3 sequences; approximately 57% are singletons. The sequencing input was sorted CD4+, CD8+, or CD8+CD57+ T cells (not recorded which) from PBMCs. The clonotype originates from a human donor in good health.

CDR3 nucleotide sequence: TGCAGTGCGCCCAGGGTCCTGCCCTATGGCTACACCTTC. Its translation: CSAPRVLPYGYTF. This chain links TRBV20-1 with TRBJ1-2, with D possibly TRBD1 on 5 matching bases. V was pared by 6 bases and J by 4 bases, with 15 bases between. Germline V lookup: CDR1 DFQATT, CDR2 SNEGSKA (reference sequence). The CDR3 loop spans 13 amino acids.